These 30 T cell receptor beta chains were sequenced from one sample in a study of CD8+CD57+ T cells in acquired aplastic anemia. CDR3 and TCR beta VDJ profiling relied on a genomic DNA template. From the reads, TCRdb called clonotypes with MiXCR, one entry per CDR3 protein. The sample consists of over 250,000 distinct CDR3 sequences, about 50% of them appearing once. Patients included in sequencing had previously demonstrated CD8+CD57+ cell expansion by flow cytometry. The source material was sorted CD4+, CD8+, or CD8+CD57+ T cells (not recorded which) from PBMCs. These receptors all come from a human donor with aplastic anemia.

The rearrangement links TRBV19 to TRBJ1-5; D gene uncertain. The CDR3 contains 15 residues. Trimming took 5 bases from V and 11 from J, leaving 22 bases between them. Per the germline V gene, CDR1 is LNHDA and CDR2 is SQIVND (reference sequence). The CDR3 nucleotides are TGTGCCAGTAGTTTCGTGGGCCCACTGCGGGTAGCCCAGCATTTT. It is translated as CASSFVGPLRVAQHF.

This clonotype was detected only once. The junction shows a germline mismatch at one end, possibly a read error. This chain connects TRBV5-1 to TRBJ1-3, with D tentatively TRBD1 (5 bases). CDR1 is SGHRS, CDR2 YFSETQ, per germline. The CDR3 is 19 residues long. The CDR3 DNA reads TGTGCCAGCAGCTTGGTGATGTCTGGACAACTGCACTCTGGAAACACCATATATTTT. This codes for CASSLVMSGQLHSGNTIYF.

V is TRBV2 and J is TRBJ2-1, with D possibly TRBD1 on 6 matching bases. CDR1 is SNHLY, CDR2 FYNNEI, per germline. The CDR3 covers 13 residues. V lost 5 bases and J lost 8, with 13 bases in between. The CDR3 reads CASSSQGWDEQFF. The CDR3 DNA sequence: TGTGCCAGCAGTTCACAGGGTTGGGATGAGCAGTTCTTC.

The chain is built from TRBV29-1 and TRBJ1-5; the D is unclear. Deletions cut 4 bases from V and 0 bases from J, with 10 bases between. The CDR3 extends over 14 amino acids. The germline CDR1 and CDR2 sequences are SQVTM and ANQGSEA. The chain's CDR3 is CSVVGGYSNQPQHF. The CDR3 DNA is TGCAGCGTTGTAGGTGGGTATAGCAATCAGCCCCAGCATTTT.

This clonotype was seen a handful of times. The rearrangement uses TRBV20-1 and TRBJ1-4; 9 nucleotides line up with TRBD1. Looked up from germline, CDR1 is DFQATT and CDR2 is SNEGSKA (reference sequence). CDR3 length equals 14 residues. The ends lost 0 bases at V and 7 bases at J; junction bases unmatched: 3. In DNA form, the CDR3 reads TGCAGTGCTAGAGATACAGGGGGCTCTGAAAAACTGTTTTTT. Its protein product is CSARDTGGSEKLFF.

This clonotype was counted at least ten times. This rearrangement joins TRBV5-1 to TRBJ1-1; D remains ambiguous. The V end was cut by 5 bases, the J end by 4 bases, with 12 bases between. Germline values: CDR1 SGHRS, CDR2 YFSETQ. The CDR3 covers 13 residues. CDR3 DNA sequence: TGCGCCAGCAGAAGCGGGAGTGGCACTGAAGCTTTCTTT. Its translation: CASRSGSGTEAFF.

The chain joins TRBV20-1 to TRBJ2-5; D remains unclear. CDR3 length equals 13 residues. Per germline, CDR1 DFQATT and CDR2 SNEGSKA (reference sequence). The V end was cut by 1 base, the J end by 0 bases, with 6 bases between. The CDR3 sequence is CSARVENQETQYF. The CDR3 nucleotides are TGCAGTGCTAGAGTGGAGAACCAAGAGACCCAGTACTTC.

The chain carries TRBV2 and TRBJ2-7; D might be TRBD1 or TRBD2, each matching 5 bases. The germline V gene has CDR1 SNHLY and CDR2 FYNNEI. CDR3 length equals 19 residues. V was clipped by 6 bases and J by 4 bases, with 31 bases between them. The CDR3 here is CASSQDLPPRDGHGYEQYF. The CDR3 DNA reads as TGTGCCAGCAGCCAAGATCTTCCCCCCCGGGACGGCCACGGTTACGAGCAGTACTTC.

The V and J genes are TRBV24-1 and TRBJ2-7, with D hard to call. Looked up from germline, CDR1 is KGHDR and CDR2 is SFDVKD. This CDR3 has 13 amino acids. V lost 0 bases, J lost 6 bases, and 8 bases lay in between. Here the CDR3 reads CATSDLASLEQYF. CDR3 nucleotides: TGTGCCACCAGTGATTTGGCTTCCCTCGAGCAGTACTTC.

This clonotype has only one observation. This chain joins TRBV9 and TRBJ2-6, with D perhaps TRBD1 (6 bases). Per the germline V gene, CDR1 is SGDLS and CDR2 is YYNGEE. CDR3 length: 15 amino acids. The V gene lost 4 bases and the J gene lost 2 bases, with 10 bases spanning the gap. The CDR3 sequence is CASSLKGAGANVLTF. DNA of the CDR3: TGTGCCAGCAGCTTAAAGGGGGCTGGGGCCAACGTCCTGACTTTC. The full variable domain, completed using reference TRBV9 and TRBJ2-6, is DSGVTQTPKHLITATGQRVTLRCSPRSGDLSVYWYQQSLDQGLQFLIQYYNGEERAKGNILERFSAQQFPDLHSELNLSSLELGDSALYFCASSLKGAGANVLTFGAGSRLTVL.

This chain connects TRBV20-1 to TRBJ2-3, with D maybe TRBD1 (5 bases). Germline V lookup: CDR1 DFQATT, CDR2 SNEGSKA (reference sequence). CDR3 size: 14 residues. The ends were cut back, 6 bases at V and 0 bases at J, with 13 bases in the middle. DNA for the CDR3: TGCAGTGCGGGGCGCGGTGCTAGCACAGATACGCAGTATTTT. This codes for CSAGRGASTDTQYF.

This clonotype was recorded many times. This sequence joins TRBV12-3 or TRBV12-4 and TRBJ1-1, with a possible D match to TRBD1 (5 bases). The CDR3 spans 14 residues. V was trimmed by 3 bases and J by 8 bases, leaving 16 bases between them. The CDR3 region is CASSFGPWRGEAFF. CDR3 sequence (DNA): TGTGCCAGCAGTTTTGGGCCTTGGAGGGGAGAAGCTTTCTTT.

The rearrangement links TRBV29-1 to TRBJ1-1; tentatively, D is TRBD1 (5 bases). CDR3 length: 12 amino acids. Germline assignment: CDR1 SQVTM and CDR2 ANQGSEA. The V gene lost 7 bases and the J gene lost 2 bases, with 11 bases spanning the gap. The CDR3 sequence is CSGDRLNTEAFF. CDR3 nucleotides: TGCAGCGGCGACAGACTAAACACTGAAGCTTTCTTT.

As for this clonotype: A junction end diverges from the germline sequence, so it may reflect a read error. The rearrangement joins TRBV5-1 to TRBJ2-1, with 8 nucleotides matching TRBD2. CDR1 and CDR2 from the germline V gene are SGHRS and YFSETQ. CDR3 length equals 13 residues. CDR3 amino acids: CASSSQSGGRQFF. In DNA, the CDR3 is TGTGCCAGCAGCTCCCAATCGGGAGGGCGACAGTTCTTC.

The CDR3 is CASSRGQNYNEQFF. The CDR3 region has the DNA TGTGCCAGCAGCCGGGGACAGAACTACAATGAGCAGTTCTTC. The J gene is TRBJ2-1, the V gene TRBV7-9; 7 bases agree with TRBD1. V shed 5 bases and J 3 bases; nucleotides not matched to a gene: 4. Germline CDR1 is SEHNR and CDR2 is FQNEAQ (reference sequence). The CDR3 totals 14 residues.

The chain couples TRBV12-3 or TRBV12-4 to TRBJ1-5, with unresolved D. The CDR3 extends over 14 amino acids. The germline V and J ends were trimmed by 10 bases and 2 bases, with 15 bases remaining between them. The CDR3 loop is CATGGVAGNQPQHF. CDR3 sequence (DNA): TGTGCCACCGGTGGAGTGGCAGGCAATCAGCCCCAGCATTTT.

The chain employs TRBV5-1 and TRBJ2-5; the match to TRBD2 covers 7 bases. Germline CDR1 reads SGHRS; CDR2 reads YFSETQ. The CDR3 loop spans 13 amino acids. Trimming took 2 bases from V and 5 from J; bases not matched to a gene: 3. CDR3: CASSFGGMETQYF. DNA of the CDR3: TGCGCCAGCAGCTTCGGGGGGATGGAGACCCAGTACTTC.

This clonotype was counted many times. This rearrangement joins TRBV18 to TRBJ2-3; either TRBD1 or TRBD2 may supply D (6 bases each). Per the germline V gene, CDR1 is KGHSH and CDR2 is LQKENI. Trimming took off 5 bases at V and 3 bases at J, with 12 bases between the two ends. This CDR3 is 14 amino acids long. CDR3: CASSGQGRTDTQYF. The CDR3 DNA follows: TGTGCCAGCTCAGGTCAGGGGAGGACAGATACGCAGTATTTT.

This clonotype was recorded a few times. V usage is TRBV12-3 or TRBV12-4 and J usage is TRBJ1-2, with a possible D match to TRBD1 (5 bases). The ends were cut back, 3 bases at V and 2 bases at J, with 19 bases in the middle. CDR3 size: 17 residues. CDR3 region: CASSFPLLSTVNYGYTF. The CDR3 DNA reads TGTGCCAGCAGTTTCCCCCTCCTCTCGACAGTGAACTATGGCTACACCTTC.

In its sample, this clonotype was seen once. The chain joins TRBV5-1 to TRBJ1-1, with 7 positions matching TRBD1. V shed 4 bases and J 0 bases; nucleotides not matched to a gene: 3. Looked up from germline, CDR1 is SGHRS and CDR2 is YFSETQ. CDR3 length: 14 residues. This CDR3 is CASSGDSMNTEAFF. CDR3 coding DNA: TGCGCCAGCAGCGGGGACAGCATGAACACTGAAGCTTTCTTT. The full variable domain, its missing parts supplied by reference TRBV5-1 and TRBJ1-1, is KAGVTQTPRYLIKTRGQQVTLSCSPISGHRSVSWYQQTPGQGLQFLFEYFSETQRNKGNFPGRFSGRQFSNSRSEMNVSTLELGDSALYLCASSGDSMNTEAFFGQGTRLTVV.

This clonotype came up a few times. The J gene is TRBJ2-1, the V gene TRBV7-3; TRBD1 agrees at 10 bases. CDR3 length: 15 amino acids. The V segment lost 4 bases and the J segment 3 bases; nucleotides outside the gene matches: 3. The germline CDR1 and CDR2 sequences are SGHTA and FQGTGA. The CDR3 DNA reads as TGTGCCAGCAGCTCCGGGACAGGGGTCTACAATGAGCAGTTCTTC. Translation: CASSSGTGVYNEQFF.

This clonotype was seen at least ten times. The chain joins TRBV7-3 to TRBJ2-1; 14 bases line up with TRBD2. The CDR3 consists of 16 residues. The V segment lost 1 base and the J segment 6 bases; nucleotides outside the gene matches: 2. Germline CDR1 SGHTA, CDR2 FQGTGA. The CDR3 is CASSLRGTSGGNEQFF. For the CDR3, the DNA is TGTGCCAGCAGCTTAAGGGGGACTAGCGGGGGCAATGAGCAGTTCTTC.

This clonotype was counted a few times. The V gene is TRBV24-1, the J gene TRBJ2-2; weak D call: TRBD2 (5 bases). CDR3 size: 14 residues. Germline values: CDR1 KGHDR, CDR2 SFDVKD. The germline V and J ends were trimmed by 4 bases and 8 bases, with 13 bases remaining between them. The CDR3 protein is CATSDPDYAGELFF. The CDR3, as DNA: TGTGCCACCAGTGACCCCGACTACGCGGGGGAGCTGTTTTTT.

V usage is TRBV7-2 and J usage is TRBJ2-1; 14 bases match TRBD2. The germline V gene encodes CDR1 SGHTA and CDR2 FQGNSA. Trimming at V came to 2 bases and at J to 9 bases, leaving 12 bases not matched to a gene. The length of the CDR3 is 18 residues. CDR3 DNA: TGTGCCAGCAGCTTAAGGGCCACTGGGACTAGCGGGAGTAGTGAGCAGTTCTTC. This sequence encodes CASSLRATGTSGSSEQFF.

This clonotype was counted at least ten times. This chain uses TRBV2 with TRBJ2-2; possible D gene TRBD2, 5 bases. The CDR3 runs to 14 residues. Trimming stripped 1 base from V and 6 bases from J, with 9 bases between. Per germline, CDR1 SNHLY and CDR2 FYNNEI. The CDR3, as DNA: TGTGCCAGCAGTGAAGGCCGGGGTTCCGGGGAGCTGTTTTTT. The encoded protein is CASSEGRGSGELFF.

A note on this clonotype: At one of its ends the junction is not consistent with the germline gene, which may arise from a read error. The CDR3 is CACSLAHGTGSETFF. The CDR3 bases are TGTGCCTGCAGCTTAGCGCACGGGACAGGGTCTGAGACGTTCTTT. This chain joins TRBV7-6 and TRBJ1-1; 9 bases match TRBD1. This CDR3 contains 15 residues. Germline values: CDR1 SGHVS, CDR2 FNYEAQ. The variable domain in full, with the rest retrieved from reference TRBV7-6 and TRBJ1-1, is GAGVSQSPRYKVTKRGQDVALRCDPISGHVSLYWYRQALGQGPEFLTYFNYEAQQDKSGLPNDRFSAERPEGSISTLTIQRTEQRDSAMYRCACSLAHGTGSETFFGQGTRLTVV.

This clonotype was observed at least ten times. J is TRBJ2-3 and V is TRBV20-1, with 10 bases lining up with TRBD1. Per germline, CDR1 DFQATT and CDR2 SNEGSKA (reference sequence). This CDR3 region has 14 residues. Unmatched junction bases numbered 7, after V lost 4 bases and J lost 6 bases. CDR3 DNA: TGCAGTGCTATCCGTGGGACAGGGGCCGATACGCAGTATTTT. Encoded protein: CSAIRGTGADTQYF.

This clonotype was detected many times. The genes are TRBV2 and TRBJ2-2; D is possibly TRBD1 (5 bases). Trimming cost V 2 bases and J 1 base, with 5 bases left between them. This CDR3 has 14 residues. The germline gives CDR1 SNHLY, CDR2 FYNNEI. The CDR3 DNA sequence: TGTGCCAGCAGTGAACAGGGGAACACCGGGGAGCTGTTTTTT. Encoded protein: CASSEQGNTGELFF. Drawing the rest from reference TRBV2 and TRBJ2-2, the complete variable domain is EPEVTQTPSHQVTQMGQEVILRCVPISNHLYFYWYRQILGQKVEFLVSFYNNEISEKSEIFDDQFSVERPDGSNFTLKIRSTKLEDSAMYFCASSEQGNTGELFFGEGSRLTVL.

This clonotype was seen ten or more times. The V call is TRBV5-8, the J call TRBJ1-2; TRBD1 is a possible D gene (5 bases). Trimming left V 3 bases short and J 2 bases short, with 14 bases between. Germline assignment: CDR1 SGHTS and CDR2 YDEGEE. The CDR3 contains 15 residues. CDR3 residues: CASSSREGGNYGYTF. In nucleotides, the CDR3 is TGTGCCAGCAGCTCCAGGGAGGGTGGGAACTATGGCTACACCTTC.

V is TRBV18 and J is TRBJ1-3; D might be TRBD1 (5 bases). The CDR3 is 17 amino acids. The V gene lost 1 base and the J gene lost 1 base, with 14 bases spanning the gap. Germline V gives CDR1 KGHSH, CDR2 LQKENI. CDR3 DNA sequence: TGTGCCAGCTCACCACGGGGACCACCGATATCTGGAAACACCATATATTTT. It encodes CASSPRGPPISGNTIYF.